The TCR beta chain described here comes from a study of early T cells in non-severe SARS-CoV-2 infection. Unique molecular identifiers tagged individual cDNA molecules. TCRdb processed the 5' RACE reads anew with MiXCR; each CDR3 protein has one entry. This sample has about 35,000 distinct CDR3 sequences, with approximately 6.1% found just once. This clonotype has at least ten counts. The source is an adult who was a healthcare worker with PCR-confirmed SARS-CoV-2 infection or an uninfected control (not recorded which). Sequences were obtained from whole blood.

CDR3: CASSLTPRNSYNEQFF. The CDR3 DNA is TGTGCCAGCAGCTTAACGCCCCGGAACTCCTACAATGAGCAGTTCTTC. V is TRBV7-3 and J is TRBJ2-1; D is ambiguous. CDR3 length: 16 amino acids. Germline lookup yields CDR1 SGHTA and CDR2 FQGTGA. Trimming shortened V by 0 bases and J by 0 bases, and 9 bases separated the two germline ends. Using reference TRBV7-3 and TRBJ2-1 for the parts outside the CDR3, the full variable domain is GAGVSQTPSNKVTEKGKYVELRCDPISGHTALYWYRQSLGQGPEFLIYFQGTGAADDSGLPNDRFFAVRPEGSVSTLKIQRTERGDSAVYLCASSLTPRNSYNEQFFGPGTRLTVL.